The 6 T cell receptor beta chains below all came from one sample that was sequenced in a study of cytomegalovirus exposure and HLA in healthy donors. With 60 Vbeta and 13 Jbeta primers, the PCR was carried out. Method: immunoSEQ multiplex PCR; TCRdb's copy keeps in-frame clones and lacks some. The data hold about 270,000 clones, with around 65% observed a single time. Sequencing was carried out using PBMCs. Receptors were obtained from a female donor in good health and CMV-seronegative.

The chain couples TRBV28 to TRBJ1-5; D unresolved. Trimming cost V 2 bases and J 9 bases, with 11 bases left between them. CDR1 is MDHEN, CDR2 SYDVKM, per germline. This CDR3 has 13 residues. The CDR3 reads CASSLPELWPQHF. The CDR3 DNA sequence: TGTGCCAGCAGTTTACCGGAGTTGTGGCCCCAGCATTTT.

This clone was found once. The chain recombines TRBV6-1 with TRBJ2-3; tentatively, D is TRBD2 (6 bases). Germline assignment: CDR1 MNHNS and CDR2 SASEGT. Trimming took 3 bases from V and 1 from J, leaving 8 bases between them. CDR3 size: 14 residues. For the CDR3, the DNA is TGTGCCAGCAGTGACAGGGAGGGCACAGATACGCAGTATTTT. This translates into CASSDREGTDTQYF.

V and J are TRBV5-4 and TRBJ2-5; 11 positions agree with TRBD2. Germline CDR1 is SGHNT and CDR2 is YYREEE (reference sequence). The CDR3 totals 16 residues. V trimming: 4 bases; J trimming: 1 base; junction bases outside the gene matches: 6. CDR3 region: CASSAELAGAQETQYF. The CDR3 nucleotides are TGTGCCAGCAGCGCAGAACTAGCGGGGGCCCAAGAGACCCAGTACTTC.

In this sample, this clone turned up once. CDR3 nucleotides: TGTGCCAGCAGCCGCACGGGTGGCTACACCTTC. Encoded protein: CASSRTGGYTF. The chain uses TRBV5-4 and TRBJ1-2, with unresolved D. Trimming took 4 bases from V and 7 from J, leaving 8 bases between them. The CDR3 length is 11 residues. Germline lookup yields CDR1 SGHNT and CDR2 YYREEE (reference sequence). Full variable domain (missing parts from reference TRBV5-4 and TRBJ1-2): ETGVTQSPTHLIKTRGQQVTLRCSSQSGHNTVSWYQQALGQGPQFIFQYYREEENGRGNFPPRFSGLQFPNYSSELNVNALELDDSALYLCASSRTGGYTFGSGTRLTVV.

The chain combines TRBV7-3 with TRBJ2-5, with TRBD2 identical over 12 bases. The CDR3 length is 15 residues. J lost 3 bases, V lost 5 bases, and 4 bases had no gene match. In germline, CDR1 is SGHTA, CDR2 FQGTGA. The CDR3 coding sequence is TGTGCCAGCAGCCTAGCGGGAGGGGATAAAGAGACCCAGTACTTC. The encoded protein is CASSLAGGDKETQYF.

The rearrangement links TRBV19 to TRBJ2-1, with 12 bases identical to TRBD2. The CDR3 is 16 amino acids. V dropped 3 bases and J dropped 6; count of bases not matched to a gene: 6. CDR1 LNHDA and CDR2 SQIVND come from the germline V gene (reference sequence). CDR3 loop: CASSIPGLAGTNEQFF. The CDR3 DNA reads as TGTGCCAGTAGTATCCCCGGACTAGCGGGAACCAATGAGCAGTTCTTC. The entire variable domain, with the rest obtained from reference TRBV19 and TRBJ2-1, is as follows: DGGITQSPKYLFRKEGQNVTLSCEQNLNHDAMYWYRQDPGQGLRLIYYSQIVNDFQKGDIAEGYSVSREKKESFPLTVTSAQKNPTAFYLCASSIPGLAGTNEQFFGPGTRLTVL.